One sample yielded the 6 T cell receptor beta chains listed below, sequenced in a study of CDR3 diversity in severe acne. TCRdb redid the calling of the PCR reads with MiXCR, one entry per CDR3 protein. The data contain roughly 100,000 distinct CDR3 sequences, roughly 51% of them singletons. Sequencing was carried out using blood. Receptors were obtained from a male donor with acne.

This chain uses TRBV4-1 with TRBJ2-1; D is unresolved. The germline V gene encodes CDR1 MGHRA and CDR2 YSYEKL. Trimming left V 2 bases short and J 1 base short, with 12 bases between. The CDR3 has 16 amino acids. CDR3 sequence (DNA): TGCGCCAGCAGCCAACCGACCCTGGGGTCCTACAATGAGCAGTTCTTC. This translates into CASSQPTLGSYNEQFF.

This clonotype has at least ten counts. The chain joins TRBV5-1 to TRBJ2-3, with D possibly being TRBD2 (6 bases). This CDR3 has 15 residues. V was shortened by 2 bases and J by 1 base, with 11 bases between the two germline ends. Germline CDR1 and CDR2: SGHRS and YFSETQ. CDR3 protein: CASSFGGKGTDTQYF. In DNA, the CDR3 is TGCGCCAGCAGCTTCGGAGGGAAGGGCACAGATACGCAGTATTTT.

This clonotype has at least ten counts. The chain couples TRBV12-3 or TRBV12-4 to TRBJ2-7, with 7 bases matching TRBD2. After removal of 2 bases from V and 2 bases from J, the junction contained 15 bases not matched to a gene. This CDR3 region has 18 residues. CDR3 coding DNA: TGTGCCAGCAGTTTATCTGCGATTTCCCGGGACTACGCCTACGAGCAGTACTTC. Translated: CASSLSAISRDYAYEQYF.

V is TRBV2 and J is TRBJ2-2; 7 bases are a match to TRBD1. The CDR3 loop spans 14 amino acids. The junction had 4 bases not matched to a gene; V was cut back by 6 bases and J by 3 bases. Per germline, CDR1 SNHLY and CDR2 FYNNEI. DNA for the CDR3: TGTGCCAGCAGGCAGGGGGTCGACACCGGGGAGCTGTTTTTT. Residues: CASRQGVDTGELFF.

This clonotype showed up just a few times. This chain connects TRBV5-8 to TRBJ1-1; D not resolved. From germline, CDR1 is SGHTS and CDR2 YDEGEE. The CDR3 is 14 amino acids. V was pared by 2 bases and J by 1 base, with 9 bases between. As DNA, the CDR3 is TGTGCCAGCAGCTTCGGGCACCCGAACACTGAAGCTTTCTTT. It is translated as CASSFGHPNTEAFF. Variable domain in full (rest from reference TRBV5-8 and TRBJ1-1): EAGVTQSPTHLIKTRGQQATLRCSPISGHTSVYWYQQALGLGLQFLLWYDEGEERNRGNFPPRFSGRQFPNYSSELNVNALELEDSALYLCASSFGHPNTEAFFGQGTRLTVV.

This clonotype was counted only a few times. V usage is TRBV20-1 and J usage is TRBJ2-7; D remains unclear. This CDR3 is 13 amino acids long. CDR1 DFQATT and CDR2 SNEGSKA come from the germline V gene (reference sequence). Deletions cut 6 bases from V and 4 bases from J, with 16 bases between. CDR3 coding DNA: TGCAGTGCCCAAAGGTGGGGTTCTTACGAGCAGTACTTC. This sequence encodes CSAQRWGSYEQYF.